This T cell receptor beta chain was documented in a study of blood T cells in healthy people across ages. Study-level points and caveats: Donors of long life had a larger count of naive CD4+ cells and greater diversity than aged donors. As naive T cell percentage varied, TCR beta diversity correlated strongly with it.

The CDR3 has 15 amino acids. From germline, CDR1 is MRHNA and CDR2 SNTAGT. V shed 5 bases and J 8 bases; nucleotides not matched to a gene: 7. Then a second PCR, running about 6 to 12 cycles, was carried out with a sample-barcoded 5' primer and a J-beta primer mix. From the 5' RACE reads, TCRdb called clonotypes with MiXCR, one entry per CDR3 protein. The data contain about 1,800,000 distinct CDR3 sequences, 28% of them seen just once; the ten biggest clones take up less than 9.5%. This clonotype has just a few counts. Its antigen is unidentified. The draw of peripheral blood yielded ten milliliters from each donor. Each sample yielded at least 6.5 million isolated PBMCs.

The sequencing input was blood. This receptor was identified in a woman aged 25-40 years in good health. The J gene is TRBJ2-1, the V gene TRBV6-4, with 12 bases fitting TRBD2. The CDR3 spells CASSMTSGSLDEQFF. CDR3 sequence (DNA): TGTGCCAGCAGTATGACTAGCGGGAGCCTCGATGAGCAGTTCTTC.